This TCR beta chain was obtained from a study of cytomegalovirus exposure and HLA in healthy donors. Findings and caveats of the study: In a later analysis, a missense DCLRE1C variant was linked to TCR beta V- and J-gene trimming. Per a prior analysis, the majority of TCR beta V segments were productive roughly 87% or roughly 30% of the time.

The CDR3 sequence is 15 residues long. CDR1 SNHLY and CDR2 FYNNEI come from the germline V gene. V lost 8 bases and J lost 1; bases outside the gene matches: 7. PCR employed 60 Vbeta and 13 Jbeta primers. Original handling: Per a later analysis, the number of unique TCR beta chains was some 80 million, of which about 10 million were shared. The protocol was immunoSEQ multiplex PCR, while the TCRdb copy is restricted to in-frame clones and leaves out a portion. V, J and clone size were drawn from that table, and D and trimming were deduced from the DNA. Of some 170,000 clones in the sample, about three quarters were seen once. This clone was counted between two and nine times. Its antigen is still unknown.

The rearrangement joins TRBV2 to TRBJ2-1; 8 bases are a match to TRBD2. Sequencing was carried out using PBMCs. The clonotype was recovered from a middle-aged man in good health and CMV-seropositive. Written as DNA, the CDR3 is TGTGCCAGCGGAAGGAGCGGGAGATCCTACAATGAGCAGTTCTTC. As protein: CASGRSGRSYNEQFF.